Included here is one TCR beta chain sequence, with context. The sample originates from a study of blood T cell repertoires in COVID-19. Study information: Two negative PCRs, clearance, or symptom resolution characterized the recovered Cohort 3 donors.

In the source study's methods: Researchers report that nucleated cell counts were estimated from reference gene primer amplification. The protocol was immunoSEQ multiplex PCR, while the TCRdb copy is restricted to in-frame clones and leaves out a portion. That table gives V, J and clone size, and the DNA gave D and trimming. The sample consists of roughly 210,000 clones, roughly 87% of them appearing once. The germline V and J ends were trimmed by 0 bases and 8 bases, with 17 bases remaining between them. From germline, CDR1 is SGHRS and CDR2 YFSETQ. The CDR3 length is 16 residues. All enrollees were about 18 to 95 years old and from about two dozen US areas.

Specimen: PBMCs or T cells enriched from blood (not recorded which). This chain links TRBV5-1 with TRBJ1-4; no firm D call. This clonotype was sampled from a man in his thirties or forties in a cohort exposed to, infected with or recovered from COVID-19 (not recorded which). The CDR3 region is CASSLAGRAKEEKLFF. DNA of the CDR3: TGCGCCAGCAGCTTGGCGGGGAGGGCCAAGGAGGAAAAACTGTTTTTT.